The 20 T cell receptor beta chains listed next were all sequenced from one sample in a study of cytomegalovirus exposure and HLA in healthy donors. PCR amplification relied on 60 Vbeta primers (plus 13 Jbeta primers). Clones were read by immunoSEQ multiplex PCR, and TCRdb kept only the in-frame ones, dropping some. Here the sample spans about 89,000 clones, approximately 57% being singletons. The sequenced sample was PBMCs. These receptors all stem from a young woman in good health and CMV-seronegative.

The chain recombines TRBV30 with TRBJ2-3; 12 bases agree with TRBD2. The V gene end was trimmed by 3 bases and the J gene end by 3 bases; junction bases not matched to a gene: 7. Germline V gene lookup returns CDR1 GTSNPN and CDR2 SVGIG (reference sequence). CDR3 length: 16 residues. CDR3 DNA sequence: TGTGCCTGGAGCCGGGGGACTAGCGGGCTGACAGATACGCAGTATTTT. Its translation is CAWSRGTSGLTDTQYF.

The rearrangement uses TRBV4-2 and TRBJ1-2, with D possibly TRBD1 on 6 matching bases. Germline CDR1 reads LGHNA; CDR2 reads YNFKEQ. The V gene lost 1 base and the J gene lost 0 bases, with 12 bases spanning the gap. The CDR3 runs to 16 residues. The CDR3 bases are TGTGCCAGCAGCCAAGCGAACCAGGGGACTAACTATGGCTACACCTTC. Protein: CASSQANQGTNYGYTF.

This clone was seen once. This chain uses TRBV5-1 with TRBJ2-7; 11 bases align to TRBD2. CDR3 length: 14 residues. Losses at the gene ends were 4 bases for V and 5 bases for J; bases not matched to a gene: 5. Germline V lookup: CDR1 SGHRS, CDR2 YFSETQ. The DNA for the CDR3 is TGCGCCAGCAGCCTAACGACTAGCGGGGACGAGCAGTACTTC. Protein sequence: CASSLTTSGDEQYF.

V is TRBV11-2 and J is TRBJ1-1; 11 bases map to TRBD1. The CDR3 runs to 15 residues. V trimming: 1 base; J trimming: 3 bases; junction bases outside the gene matches: 1. CDR1 and CDR2 from the germline V gene are SGHAT and FQNNGV. The CDR3 here is CASSLGDRGDTEAFF. The CDR3 DNA sequence: TGTGCCAGCAGCTTAGGGGACAGGGGGGACACTGAAGCTTTCTTT.

This clone has just a few counts. The gene calls are TRBV10-1 and TRBJ2-2; 9 nucleotides match TRBD1. V shed 8 bases, J shed 4 bases, and the junction held 8 bases outside the gene matches. The germline V gene encodes CDR1 WNHNN and CDR2 SYGVQD (reference sequence). The CDR3 sequence is 15 residues long. CDR3 protein: CASSTGGTGTGELFF. DNA for the CDR3: TGCGCCAGCTCGACAGGGGGAACTGGCACCGGGGAGCTGTTTTTT.

The CDR3: CASTFPGTVPYEQYF. The CDR3 DNA follows: TGTGCCAGCACTTTCCCCGGGACAGTGCCCTACGAGCAGTACTTC. The chain couples TRBV28 to TRBJ2-7, with 7 nucleotides matching TRBD1. This CDR3 comprises 15 residues. CDR1 is MDHEN and CDR2 is SYDVKM in the germline V gene. J lost 2 bases, V lost 7 bases, and 11 bases had no gene match.

This clone was recorded a few times. Given a far larger clone just one base away, this is likely a sequencing read error. Other DNA sequences from this sample encode an identical CDR3 as well. The chain has TRBV4-1 and TRBJ1-2; no reliable D call. The CDR3 sequence is 11 residues long. Germline assignment: CDR1 MGHRA and CDR2 YSYEKL. The CDR3 is CASSQGRGYTF. DNA of the CDR3: TGCGCGAGCAGCCAAGGGAGAGGCTACACCTTC.

The chain recombines TRBV6-6 with TRBJ1-6, with TRBD1 identical over 10 bases. Germline CDR1 reads MNHNY; CDR2 reads SVGAGI (reference sequence). The CDR3 runs to 15 residues. V was clipped by 7 bases and J by 7 bases; unmatched bases: 7. CDR3 nucleotides: TGTGCCAGCAATCCAAGACAGGGGGCAAATTCACCCCTCCACTTT. Its protein is CASNPRQGANSPLHF.

This chain connects TRBV2 to TRBJ1-1; TRBD1 is a possible D gene (5 bases). The germline V and J ends were trimmed by 3 bases and 7 bases, with 9 bases remaining between them. The CDR3 is 12 amino acids. Germline lookup yields CDR1 SNHLY and CDR2 FYNNEI. CDR3 DNA: TGTGCCAGCAGTGAGGGGCCGTTTGAAGCTTTCTTT. This sequence encodes CASSEGPFEAFF.

The V gene is TRBV12-5, the J gene TRBJ2-1, with TRBD2 identical over 12 bases. The junction had 8 bases not matched to a gene; V was cut back by 5 bases and J by 3 bases. Germline V lookup: CDR1 LGHNT, CDR2 FRNRAP. This CDR3 spans 17 amino acids. CDR3 sequence (DNA): TGTGCTAGTGGTGATCCCCTAGCGGGGGGGCTCTACAATGAGCAGTTCTTC. This gives the protein CASGDPLAGGLYNEQFF.

A few counts support this clone. The same CDR3 arises from other DNA sequences in this sample as well. The chain employs TRBV27 and TRBJ1-5; no clear D gene. Germline V gene lookup returns CDR1 MNHEY and CDR2 SMNVEV (reference sequence). V lost 3 bases and J lost 4, with 4 bases in between. The CDR3 covers 12 residues. CDR3 in amino acids: CASSFINQPQHF. CDR3 sequence (DNA): TGTGCCAGCAGTTTCATTAATCAGCCCCAGCATTTT.

This rearrangement joins TRBV27 to TRBJ2-7; TRBD2 matches at 9 bases. CDR1 and CDR2 from the germline V gene are MNHEY and SMNVEV (reference sequence). With 6 bases clipped from V and 13 bases from J, the junction kept 13 bases outside the gene matches. The CDR3 length is 13 residues. The CDR3 bases are TGTGCCAGCAGCCCACCGAGGCGGGAGGGCCCTTACTTC. Translation gives CASSPPRREGPYF.

The CDR3 DNA is TGTGCCAGCAGCGATTGGGGGGACAGCTCCTACAATGAGCAGTTCTTC. This gives the protein CASSDWGDSSYNEQFF. The chain couples TRBV25-1 to TRBJ2-1; maybe TRBD1 (7 bases). V shed 6 bases and J shed 0 bases, with 15 bases lying between them. CDR1 and CDR2 from the germline V gene are MGHDK and SYGVNS. CDR3 length equals 16 residues.

A few counts support this clone. The rearrangement links TRBV7-9 to TRBJ1-2, with unresolved D. This CDR3 comprises 12 residues. Germline V gene lookup returns CDR1 SEHNR and CDR2 FQNEAQ (reference sequence). Trimming cost V 2 bases and J 8 bases, with 9 bases left between them. CDR3 sequence (DNA): TGTGCCAGCAGCTTAATACAGCTGGGCTACACCTTC. Translated, it gives CASSLIQLGYTF. Filled out from reference TRBV7-9 and TRBJ1-2, the complete variable domain reads DTGVSQNPRHKITKRGQNVTFRCDPISEHNRLYWYRQTLGQGPEFLTYFQNEAQLEKSRLLSDRFSAERPKGSFSTLEIQRTEQGDSAMYLCASSLIQLGYTFGSGTRLTVV.

The chain couples TRBV29-1 to TRBJ2-6; 8 nucleotides agree with TRBD1. Germline V gene sequence: CDR1 SQVTM, CDR2 ANQGSEA. Unmatched junction bases numbered 5, after V lost 6 bases and J lost 4 bases. The CDR3 length is 14 residues. This CDR3 is CSVKTGAGANVLTF. The CDR3 region has the DNA TGCAGCGTAAAGACAGGGGCAGGGGCCAACGTCCTGACTTTC. Together with reference TRBV29-1 and TRBJ2-6, the CDR3 gives the full variable domain: SAVISQKPSRDICQRGTSLTIQCQVDSQVTMMFWYRQQPGQSLTLIATANQGSEATYESGFVIDKFPISRPNLTFSTLTVSNMSPEDSSIYLCSVKTGAGANVLTFGAGSRLTVL.

V usage is TRBV2 and J usage is TRBJ2-7; 9 bases match TRBD1. V gave up 6 bases and J gave up 5 bases; unmatched junction bases: 14. Germline loops: CDR1 SNHLY, CDR2 FYNNEI. The CDR3 is made up of 16 amino acids. CDR3 sequence reads: CASRTGTGIEIDEQYF. The CDR3, as DNA: TGTGCCAGCAGGACCGGGACAGGGATTGAGATCGACGAGCAGTACTTC.

V usage is TRBV10-2 and J usage is TRBJ2-7; tentatively, D is TRBD2 (6 bases). Germline CDR1 is WSHSY and CDR2 is SAAADI. Trimming cost V 0 bases and J 0 bases, with 6 bases left between them. CDR3 length: 14 residues. CDR3 protein: CASSESGGSYEQYF. As DNA, the CDR3 is TGCGCCAGCAGTGAGTCGGGGGGCTCCTACGAGCAGTACTTC.

Concerning this clone: Other DNA sequences within the sample encode an identical CDR3. The rearrangement uses TRBV27 and TRBJ2-7; no reliable D call. V dropped 5 bases and J dropped 3 bases, with 11 bases sitting between them. The CDR3 spans 13 residues. Germline CDR1 MNHEY, CDR2 SMNVEV (reference sequence). CDR3 nucleotides: TGTGCCAGCAGTCGTCGCCAGGACTACGAGCAGTACTTC. Its translation is CASSRRQDYEQYF.

The J gene is TRBJ1-2, the V gene TRBV5-1; 8 bases line up with TRBD1. The CDR3 extends over 14 amino acids. Germline lookup yields CDR1 SGHRS and CDR2 YFSETQ. With V trimmed by 7 bases and J by 2 bases, 7 bases remained unmatched. The CDR3: CASGIDRGNYGYTF. The CDR3 bases are TGCGCCAGCGGAATAGACAGGGGCAACTATGGCTACACCTTC.

In its sample, this clone was seen a few times. CDR3 nucleotides: TGTGCCAGCAGCAATAACCGGGGGACCACAGATACGCAGTATTTT. Residues: CASSNNRGTTDTQYF. The chain joins TRBV7-6 to TRBJ2-3; tentative D call: TRBD2 (6 bases). V lost 5 bases to trimming and J lost 2 bases, with 14 bases between them. CDR1 is SGHVS, CDR2 FNYEAQ, per germline. The length of the CDR3 is 15 residues.